Below are 2 T cell receptor beta chains sequenced from a single sample in a study of regulatory T cells in long-lasting Graves disease. Time point of the sample: newly diagnosed GD, antithyroid drugs for less than 3 months. Scientists built the TCR library using RNA that was extracted from PBMCs. Building the TCR beta libraries relied on iRepertoire HTBI primers, and CDR3 regions underwent Arm-PCR. A single record per CDR3 protein comes from TCRdb applying MiXCR to the multiplex PCR reads. The data show roughly 610,000 distinct CDR3 sequences, with roughly 15% seen just once and 15% to 20% held by the top ten. This sample also appeared in a second study, on T cells in Graves' hyperthyroidism and ophthalmopathy.

The specimen comprised peripheral blood mononuclear cells (PBMCs), sampled at new diagnosis, from a patient treated with antithyroid drugs. Receptor source: a woman in her 30s with Graves disease.

The sample holds many counts of this clonotype. V and J are TRBV3-1 and TRBJ2-3; the match to TRBD2 covers 9 bases. CDR1 and CDR2 (germline): LGHDT, YNNKEL (reference sequence). The CDR3 is 13 amino acids. Germline trimming cut 3 bases from V and 6 bases from J; bases unmatched to any gene: 1. CDR3 sequence reads: CASSQAGGDTQYF. The CDR3 DNA reads as TGTGCCAGCAGCCAGGCGGGAGGGGATACGCAGTATTTT.

The chain combines TRBV30 with TRBJ2-1, with D possibly being TRBD2 (6 bases). Germline V lookup: CDR1 GTSNPN, CDR2 SVGIG (reference sequence). The CDR3 runs 13 residues. Trimming took off 5 bases at V and 9 bases at J, with 17 bases between the two ends. As DNA, the CDR3 is TGTGCCTGGGCCGGGAGAGGTGGAGGTGAGCAGTTCTTC. This encodes CAWAGRGGGEQFF.